This T cell receptor beta chain was documented in a study of control samples from healthy donors and cancer patients. In this sample, this clone turned up once. Only in-frame clones appear in the TCRdb table, and some are missing; sequencing was by immunoSEQ multiplex PCR. The sample contains fewer than 120,000 clones, 70% to 90% of which appear only once. This TCR came from a woman aged 55-70 years with lung cancer. The specimen sequenced was PBMCs.

As DNA, the CDR3 is TGTGCCACCAGTGAGGCGGGACAGGGGGCGGATGGCTACACCTTC. This encodes CATSEAGQGADGYTF. The V call is TRBV24-1, the J call TRBJ1-2; 12 nucleotides align to TRBD1. CDR1 is KGHDR, CDR2 SFDVKD, per germline. This CDR3 region has 15 residues. The junction had 5 bases not matched to a gene; V was cut back by 4 bases and J by 6 bases.